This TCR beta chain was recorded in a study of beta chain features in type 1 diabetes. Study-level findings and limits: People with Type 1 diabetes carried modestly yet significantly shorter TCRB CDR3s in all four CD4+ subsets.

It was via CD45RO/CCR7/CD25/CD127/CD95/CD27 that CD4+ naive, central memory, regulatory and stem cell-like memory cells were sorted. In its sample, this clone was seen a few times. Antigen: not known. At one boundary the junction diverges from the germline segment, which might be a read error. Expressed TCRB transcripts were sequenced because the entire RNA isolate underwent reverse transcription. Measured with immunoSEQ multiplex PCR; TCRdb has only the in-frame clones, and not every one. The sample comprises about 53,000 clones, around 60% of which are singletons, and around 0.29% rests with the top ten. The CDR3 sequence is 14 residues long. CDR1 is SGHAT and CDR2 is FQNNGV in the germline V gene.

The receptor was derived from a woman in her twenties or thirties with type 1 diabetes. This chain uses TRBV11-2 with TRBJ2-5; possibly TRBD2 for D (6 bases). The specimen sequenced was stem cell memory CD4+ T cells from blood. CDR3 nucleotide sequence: TGTGCCAGCAGCCACGGGGGTCGCCAAGAGGCCCAGTACTTC. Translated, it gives CASSHGGRQEAQYF.